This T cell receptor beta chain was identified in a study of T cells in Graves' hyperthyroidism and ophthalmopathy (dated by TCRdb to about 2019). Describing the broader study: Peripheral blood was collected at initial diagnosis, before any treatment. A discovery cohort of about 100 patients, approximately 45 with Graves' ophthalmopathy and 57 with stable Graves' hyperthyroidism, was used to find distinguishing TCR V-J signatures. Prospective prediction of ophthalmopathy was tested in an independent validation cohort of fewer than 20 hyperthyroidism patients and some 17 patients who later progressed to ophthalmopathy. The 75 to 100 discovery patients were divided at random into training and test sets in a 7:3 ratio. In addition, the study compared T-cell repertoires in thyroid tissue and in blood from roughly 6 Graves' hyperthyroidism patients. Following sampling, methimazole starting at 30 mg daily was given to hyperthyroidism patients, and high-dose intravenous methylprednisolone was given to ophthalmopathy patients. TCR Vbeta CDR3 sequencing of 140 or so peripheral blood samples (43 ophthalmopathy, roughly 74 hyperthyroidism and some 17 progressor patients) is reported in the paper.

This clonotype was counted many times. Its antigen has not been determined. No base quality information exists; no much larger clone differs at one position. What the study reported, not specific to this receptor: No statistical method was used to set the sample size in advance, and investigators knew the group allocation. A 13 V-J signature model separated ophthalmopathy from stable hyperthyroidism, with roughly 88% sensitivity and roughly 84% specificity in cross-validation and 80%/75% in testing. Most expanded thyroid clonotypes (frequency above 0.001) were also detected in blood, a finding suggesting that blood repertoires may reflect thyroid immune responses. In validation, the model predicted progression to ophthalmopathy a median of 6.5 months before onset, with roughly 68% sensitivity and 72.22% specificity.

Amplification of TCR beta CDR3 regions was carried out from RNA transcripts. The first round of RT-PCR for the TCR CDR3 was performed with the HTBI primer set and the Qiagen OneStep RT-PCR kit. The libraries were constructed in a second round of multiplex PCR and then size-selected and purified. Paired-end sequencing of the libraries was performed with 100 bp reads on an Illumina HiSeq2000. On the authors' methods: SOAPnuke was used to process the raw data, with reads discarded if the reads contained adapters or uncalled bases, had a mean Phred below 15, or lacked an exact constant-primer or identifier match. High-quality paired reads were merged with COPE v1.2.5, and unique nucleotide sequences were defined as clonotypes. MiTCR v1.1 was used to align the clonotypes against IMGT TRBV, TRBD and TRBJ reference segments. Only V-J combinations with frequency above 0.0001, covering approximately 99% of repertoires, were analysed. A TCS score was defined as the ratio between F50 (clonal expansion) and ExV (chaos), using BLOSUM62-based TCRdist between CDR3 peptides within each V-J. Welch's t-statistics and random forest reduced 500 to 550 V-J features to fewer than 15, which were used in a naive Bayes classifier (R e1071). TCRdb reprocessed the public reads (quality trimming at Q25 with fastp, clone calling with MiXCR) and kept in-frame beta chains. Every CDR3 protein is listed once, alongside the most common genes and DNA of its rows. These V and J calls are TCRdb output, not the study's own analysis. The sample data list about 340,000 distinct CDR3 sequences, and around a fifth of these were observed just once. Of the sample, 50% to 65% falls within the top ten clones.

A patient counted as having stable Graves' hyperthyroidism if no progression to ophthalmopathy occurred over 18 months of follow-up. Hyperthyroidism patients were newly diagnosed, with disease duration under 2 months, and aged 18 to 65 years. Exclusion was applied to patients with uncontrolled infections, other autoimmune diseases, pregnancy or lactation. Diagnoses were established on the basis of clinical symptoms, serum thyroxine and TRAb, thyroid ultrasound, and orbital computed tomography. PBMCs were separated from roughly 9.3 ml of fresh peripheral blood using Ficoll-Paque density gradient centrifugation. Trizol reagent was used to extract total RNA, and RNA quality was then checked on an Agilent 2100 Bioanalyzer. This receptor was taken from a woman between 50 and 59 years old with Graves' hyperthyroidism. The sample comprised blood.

The sequenced DNA is TGTGCCAGCAGCTTGGCGGAAGGAGCCTTTTACAATGAGCAGTTCTTC. Translated, this gives CASSLAEGAFYNEQFF. Here the chain combines TRBV5-6 and TRBJ2-1; no D gene call is confident. Reading the germline V gene gives CDR1 SGHDT and CDR2 YYEEEE. V gives up 0 bases and J gives up 4 bases, and the segment between their germline ends measures 14 bases. The CDR3 runs 16 residues from the cysteine to the phenylalanine. The sequence is cut down to CDR3 DNA, 48 bases in frame from base 1.